These 19 T cell receptor beta chains originate from one sample sequenced in a study of OX40 agonist ivuxolimab in advanced cancers. The repertoire was sequenced with immunoSEQ multiplex PCR; TCRdb's copy has only in-frame clones and lacks some. Of about 91,000 clones listed, 87% are singletons. This specimen was CD4+ or CD8+ T cells sorted from blood, taken in a trial of the OX40 agonist ivuxolimab. These receptors were obtained from an adult with an advanced solid tumor such as melanoma, head and neck, liver or kidney cancer.

The chain is built from TRBV7-2 and TRBJ1-2; D is uncertain. The ends were cut back, 0 bases at V and 7 bases at J, with 15 bases in the middle. Looked up from germline, CDR1 is SGHTA and CDR2 is FQGNSA. The CDR3 is 15 amino acids. This CDR3 reads CASSLAVLDPGGYTF. The CDR3 DNA reads as TGTGCCAGCAGCTTAGCGGTCTTGGACCCAGGTGGCTACACCTTC.

V and J are TRBV27 and TRBJ2-6; D not certain. Germline values: CDR1 MNHEY, CDR2 SMNVEV (reference sequence). This CDR3 contains 11 residues. V lost 5 bases, J lost 9 bases, and 5 bases lay in between. The CDR3 region has the DNA TGTGCCAGCAGTCCTGGCAACGTCCTGACTTTC. Amino acid sequence: CASSPGNVLTF. The whole variable domain, remainder taken from reference TRBV27 and TRBJ2-6, is EAQVTQNPRYLITVTGKKLTVTCSQNMNHEYMSWYRQDPGLGLRQIYYSMNVEVTDKGDVPEGYKVSRKEKRNFPLILESPSPNQTSLYFCASSPGNVLTFGAGSRLTVL.

The chain uses TRBV10-3 and TRBJ1-1; perhaps TRBD1 as D (6 bases). CDR1 is ENHRY and CDR2 is SYGVKD in the germline V gene. The V gene lost 2 bases and the J gene lost 0 bases, with 10 bases spanning the gap. The CDR3 consists of 15 residues. The CDR3 is CAISEDNRVNTEAFF. The CDR3 DNA reads as TGTGCCATCAGTGAGGATAACAGGGTGAACACTGAAGCTTTCTTT.

CDR3 DNA sequence: TGTGCCAGTAGTGAGGGACAGGACTATAATCAGCCCCAGCATTTT. Its translation is CASSEGQDYNQPQHF. This chain joins TRBV19 and TRBJ1-5; 8 bases map to TRBD1. Germline values: CDR1 LNHDA, CDR2 SQIVND (reference sequence). The V and J ends lost 5 bases and 4 bases, in that order; junction bases with no gene match: 7. CDR3 length: 15 amino acids.

The chain couples TRBV6-1 to TRBJ2-5; TRBD2 agrees at 7 bases. This CDR3 has 15 residues. The V gene end was trimmed by 2 bases and the J gene end by 5 bases; junction bases not matched to a gene: 8. Germline V gene lookup returns CDR1 MNHNS and CDR2 SASEGT. In nucleotides, the CDR3 is TGTGCCAGCAGTGAACTGGCGGGAGCAAGGGAGACCCAGTACTTC. This encodes CASSELAGARETQYF.

The V call is TRBV29-1, the J call TRBJ2-5; 7 nucleotides match TRBD2. The CDR3 has 13 residues. J was trimmed by 5 bases and V by 4 bases; bases with no gene match: 7. Per germline, CDR1 SQVTM and CDR2 ANQGSEA. CDR3 amino acids: CSVGGGFRETQYF. CDR3 bases: TGCAGCGTTGGGGGAGGGTTTAGGGAGACCCAGTACTTC.

This clone was detected once. This sequence joins TRBV7-3 and TRBJ2-1; 9 bases line up with TRBD2. The CDR3 consists of 13 residues. Germline V gives CDR1 SGHTA, CDR2 FQGTGA. The V segment lost 5 bases and the J segment 10 bases; nucleotides outside the gene matches: 6. Here the CDR3 DNA reads TGTGCCAGCAGCCCCATAGCGGGAGTGGAGCAGTTCTTC. Encoded protein: CASSPIAGVEQFF.

The rearrangement links TRBV11-3 to TRBJ2-3; no firm D call. CDR3 length equals 12 residues. Germline V CDR1 and CDR2: SGHNT, YENEEA. V lost 4 bases to trimming and J lost 1 base, with 3 bases between them. CDR3 coding DNA: TGTGCCAGCAGCTCCGGCACAGATACGCAGTATTTT. It specifies CASSSGTDTQYF.

This chain uses TRBV19 with TRBJ2-2; no clear D gene. The germline gives CDR1 LNHDA, CDR2 SQIVND (reference sequence). Trimming stripped 5 bases from V and 6 bases from J, with 7 bases between. The CDR3 totals 12 residues. Here the CDR3 DNA reads TGTGCCAGTAGTGAGGTCGCCGGGGAGCTGTTTTTT. This gives the protein CASSEVAGELFF.

This sequence joins TRBV5-1 and TRBJ2-5; 8 bases match TRBD1. The junction had 10 bases not matched to a gene; V was cut back by 4 bases and J by 5 bases. Germline CDR1 reads SGHRS; CDR2 reads YFSETQ. This CDR3 spans 15 amino acids. The CDR3 reads CASSQTGVRIETQYF. CDR3 DNA sequence: TGCGCCAGCAGCCAGACAGGGGTGAGAATTGAGACCCAGTACTTC.

As DNA, the CDR3 is TGTGCCAGCAGGAAGGCCGGATCCTACGAGCAGTACGTC. It encodes CASRKAGSYEQYV. The chain carries TRBV6-1 and TRBJ2-7, with no clear D. Germline CDR1 reads MNHNS; CDR2 reads SASEGT. The CDR3 covers 13 residues. Trimming stripped 6 bases from V and 1 base from J, with 10 bases between.

The chain links TRBV12-5 to TRBJ1-1; 12 nucleotides align to TRBD1. The trim removed 2 bases at V and 5 bases at J, leaving 12 bases unmatched. The CDR3 runs 18 residues. Germline CDR1 and CDR2: LGHNT and FRNRAP. In nucleotides, the CDR3 is TGTGCTAGTGGTTTGACATCCGGGACAGGGGGCTCGGGAACTGAAGCTTTCTTT. It specifies CASGLTSGTGGSGTEAFF. The variable domain in full, completed from reference TRBV12-5 and TRBJ1-1, reads DARVTQTPRHKVTEMGQEVTMRCQPILGHNTVFWYRQTMMQGLELLAYFRNRAPLDDSGMPKDRFSAEMPDATLATLKIQPSEPRDSAVYFCASGLTSGTGGSGTEAFFGQGTRLTVV.

This clone was picked up a small number of times. The chain is built from TRBV18 and TRBJ1-4; D is unclear. The CDR3 totals 16 residues. Trimming stripped 3 bases from V and 3 bases from J, with 14 bases between. CDR1 and CDR2 from the germline V gene are KGHSH and LQKENI. The CDR3 DNA follows: TGTGCCAGCTCACCGTCCCGGGCTCAGGCTAATGAAAAACTGTTTTTT. It specifies CASSPSRAQANEKLFF.

This chain connects TRBV6-6 to TRBJ2-7; TRBD1 matches at 7 bases. Germline V gene sequence: CDR1 MNHNY, CDR2 SVGAGI (reference sequence). The CDR3 spans 15 residues. V lost 5 bases to trimming and J lost 3 bases; unmatched junction nucleotides: 10. Here the CDR3 DNA reads TGTGCCAGCAGTCTACAGGGGTCAGGGAGCTACGAGCAGTACGTC. Translated: CASSLQGSGSYEQYV.

This clone was observed a single time. The gene calls are TRBV6-1 and TRBJ2-7; D may be TRBD1 or TRBD2 (5 bases each). V gave up 0 bases and J gave up 9 bases, with 15 bases separating them. Per germline, CDR1 MNHNS and CDR2 SASEGT. The CDR3 spans 14 residues. The CDR3 is CASSEASVGTRQYF. The CDR3 DNA follows: TGTGCCAGCAGTGAAGCAAGTGTTGGGACGAGGCAGTACTTC.

The chain combines TRBV7-8 with TRBJ2-5, with D unclear. V was trimmed by 5 bases and J by 5 bases, leaving 12 bases between them. In germline, CDR1 is SGHVS, CDR2 FQNEAQ. The CDR3 is made up of 13 amino acids. In nucleotides, the CDR3 is TGTGCCAGCAGCCAGAGGCTCTGGGAGACCCAGTACTTC. Encoded protein: CASSQRLWETQYF.

This chain uses TRBV25-1 with TRBJ1-2; no definite D call. The CDR3 has 12 residues. Germline V gene data show CDR1 as MGHDK and CDR2 as SYGVNS. Between the trimmed V and J ends, which lost 2 bases and 6 bases, there was a span of 7 bases. CDR3 amino acids: CASSERVNGYTF. In nucleotides, the CDR3 is TGTGCCAGCAGTGAAAGGGTTAATGGCTACACCTTC.

This clone has only one observation. This chain connects TRBV6-5 to TRBJ1-5; TRBD1 matches at 9 bases. CDR3 length: 14 residues. Germline loops: CDR1 MNHEY, CDR2 SVGAGI. The V gene end was trimmed by 6 bases and the J gene end by 6 bases; junction bases not matched to a gene: 6. The CDR3 loop is CASRRDRESQPQHF. CDR3 DNA: TGTGCCAGCAGAAGGGACAGGGAGAGTCAGCCCCAGCATTTT.

J is TRBJ1-2 and V is TRBV29-1, with D maybe TRBD1 (5 bases). The CDR3 covers 14 residues. The V end was cut by 4 bases, the J end by 4 bases, with 16 bases between. Germline V CDR1 and CDR2: SQVTM, ANQGSEA. The chain's CDR3 is CSVAAAGNPYGYTF. CDR3 nucleotide sequence: TGCAGCGTTGCCGCGGCAGGGAACCCCTATGGCTACACCTTC.